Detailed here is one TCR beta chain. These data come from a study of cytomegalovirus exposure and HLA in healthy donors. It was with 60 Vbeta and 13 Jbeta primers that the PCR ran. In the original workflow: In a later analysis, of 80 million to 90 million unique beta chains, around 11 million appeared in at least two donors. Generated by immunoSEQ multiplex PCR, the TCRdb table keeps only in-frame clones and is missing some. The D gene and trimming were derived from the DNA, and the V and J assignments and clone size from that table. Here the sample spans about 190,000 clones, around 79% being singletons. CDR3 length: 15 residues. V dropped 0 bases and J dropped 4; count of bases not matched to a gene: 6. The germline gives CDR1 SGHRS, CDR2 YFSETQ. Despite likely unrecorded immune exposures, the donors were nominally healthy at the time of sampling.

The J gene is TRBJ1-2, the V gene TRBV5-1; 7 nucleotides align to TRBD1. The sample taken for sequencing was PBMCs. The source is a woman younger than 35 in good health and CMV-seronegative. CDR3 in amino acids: CASSLVGEGAYGYTF. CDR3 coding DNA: TGCGCCAGCAGCTTGGTTGGAGAGGGGGCCTATGGCTACACCTTC.